The 30 T cell receptor beta chains below all came from one sample that was sequenced in a study of identifying expanded T cells in peripheral blood. Some clones are missing from TCRdb's copy, which holds only in-frame ones; the method was immunoSEQ multiplex PCR. The sample carries approximately 83,000 clones, more than 75% recorded once. Sequencing used blood. Every receptor here comes from a person aged 18 to 75 in good health.

The chain recombines TRBV7-6 with TRBJ1-3, with D uncertain. Germline V gives CDR1 SGHVS, CDR2 FNYEAQ. The CDR3 has 14 residues. Trimming removed 0 bases at V and 0 bases at J, with 3 bases between. The CDR3 is CASSLATSGNTIYF. The DNA of the CDR3 is TGTGCCAGCAGCTTAGCAACCTCTGGAAACACCATATATTTT.

The chain is built from TRBV6-6 and TRBJ1-3; D is unresolved. Trimming took off 6 bases at V and 4 bases at J, with 7 bases between the two ends. The length of the CDR3 is 12 residues. CDR1 is MNHNY and CDR2 is SVGAGI in the germline V gene (reference sequence). The CDR3, as DNA: TGTGCCAGCAGCATCGGGGGAAACACCATATATTTT. Translation gives CASSIGGNTIYF.

The V call is TRBV7-9, the J call TRBJ2-5; 16 bases line up with TRBD2. Germline CDR1 and CDR2: SEHNR and FQNEAQ (reference sequence). With 10 bases clipped from V and 5 bases from J, the junction kept 7 bases outside the gene matches. The CDR3 is made up of 15 amino acids. CDR3 DNA sequence: TGTGCCACCGGGACTAGCGGGGGGGCCTGGGAGACCCAGTACTTC. This translates into CATGTSGGAWETQYF.

The rearrangement joins TRBV18 to TRBJ1-1; D remains ambiguous. The V and J ends lost 5 bases and 7 bases respectively, with 11 bases between them. The CDR3 consists of 12 residues. Germline V gene data show CDR1 as KGHSH and CDR2 as LQKENI. The CDR3 DNA reads TGTGCCAGCTCAGGGGAGGCTAATGAAGCTTTCTTT. As protein: CASSGEANEAFF.

The chain recombines TRBV11-2 with TRBJ1-2; TRBD1 is a possible D gene (6 bases). The CDR3 length is 15 residues. Per germline, CDR1 SGHAT and CDR2 FQNNGV. The V gene lost 2 bases and the J gene lost 2 bases, with 12 bases spanning the gap. Written as DNA, the CDR3 is TGTGCCAGCAGCTTACTTCAGGGGTTCAACTATGGCTACACCTTC. Translating it yields CASSLLQGFNYGYTF.

V and J are TRBV15 and TRBJ2-1; a possible D gene is TRBD2 (6 bases). Germline V gives CDR1 LNHNV, CDR2 YYDKDF (reference sequence). Trimming removed 8 bases from V and 6 bases from J, with 11 bases in between. The CDR3 runs 12 residues. Written as DNA, the CDR3 is TGTGCCACCCGCGCGGGATTCAATGAGCAGTTCTTC. Translating it yields CATRAGFNEQFF.

This chain links TRBV6-5 with TRBJ1-4, with D perhaps matching TRBD1 (5 bases). Germline CDR1 MNHEY, CDR2 SVGAGI. The CDR3 runs 14 residues. V was pared by 2 bases and J by 8 bases, with 12 bases between. Here the CDR3 reads CASSYARGGEKLFF. CDR3 coding DNA: TGTGCCAGCAGTTACGCAAGGGGCGGGGAAAAACTGTTTTTT.

The J gene is TRBJ2-6, the V gene TRBV18; D gene uncertain. Per the germline V gene, CDR1 is KGHSH and CDR2 is LQKENI. V was shortened by 4 bases and J by 4 bases, with 11 bases between the two germline ends. The CDR3 has 15 amino acids. The CDR3 spells CASSQGRSGANVLTF. CDR3 nucleotides: TGTGCCAGCTCACAGGGCAGATCCGGGGCCAACGTCCTGACTTTC.

The CDR3 spells CASSNRGMVAYNSPLHF. The CDR3 region has the DNA TGTGCCAGTAGTAACAGGGGAATGGTGGCCTATAATTCACCCCTCCACTTT. The rearrangement uses TRBV19 and TRBJ1-6, with TRBD1 matching over 7 bases. The V gene end was trimmed by 4 bases and the J gene end by 2 bases; junction bases not matched to a gene: 8. CDR3 length: 17 amino acids. CDR1 and CDR2 (germline): LNHDA, SQIVND (reference sequence).

V gene TRBV4-1 combines with J gene TRBJ1-1; 11 nucleotides agree with TRBD1. The CDR3 spans 20 residues. Per germline, CDR1 MGHRA and CDR2 YSYEKL. The V and J ends lost 0 bases and 5 bases, in that order; junction bases with no gene match: 17. The CDR3 loop reads CASSQDFGLTGTGGGTEAFF. CDR3 in DNA: TGCGCCAGCAGCCAAGATTTTGGCCTAACCGGGACAGGGGGAGGGACTGAAGCTTTCTTT.

The rearrangement links TRBV5-1 to TRBJ1-6; D not resolved. V gave up 0 bases and J gave up 6 bases, with 7 bases separating them. Germline V gene data show CDR1 as SGHRS and CDR2 as YFSETQ. CDR3 size: 14 residues. Here the CDR3 reads CASSLEWGNSPLHF. In DNA form, the CDR3 reads TGCGCCAGCAGCTTGGAGTGGGGTAATTCACCCCTCCACTTT. The whole variable domain, filled in from reference TRBV5-1 and TRBJ1-6, reads KAGVTQTPRYLIKTRGQQVTLSCSPISGHRSVSWYQQTPGQGLQFLFEYFSETQRNKGNFPGRFSGRQFSNSRSEMNVSTLELGDSALYLCASSLEWGNSPLHFGNGTRLTVT.

V and J are TRBV6-6 and TRBJ1-1; D might be TRBD1 (5 bases). Deletions cut 6 bases from V and 1 base from J, with 15 bases between. The length of the CDR3 is 15 residues. CDR1 is MNHNY, CDR2 SVGAGI, per germline (reference sequence). The CDR3, as DNA: TGTGCCAGCAGCCTGTATTTCCAGGGGAACACTGAAGCTTTCTTT. Translation gives CASSLYFQGNTEAFF.

This clone has a single count. The chain employs TRBV30 and TRBJ2-7; D gene unclear. Trimming took 0 bases from V and 5 from J, leaving 5 bases between them. From germline, CDR1 is GTSNPN and CDR2 SVGIG (reference sequence). The CDR3 is 11 amino acids. This chain's CDR3 is CAWSVAHEQYF. The CDR3 coding sequence is TGTGCCTGGAGTGTAGCCCACGAGCAGTACTTC.

The rearrangement joins TRBV2 to TRBJ1-1; TRBD1 might be the D (5 bases). The V and J ends lost 5 bases and 8 bases respectively, with 9 bases between them. From germline, CDR1 is SNHLY and CDR2 FYNNEI. The CDR3 has 11 amino acids. CDR3: CASSPGWEAFF. The CDR3 nucleotides read TGTGCCAGCAGTCCAGGGTGGGAAGCTTTCTTT.

V usage is TRBV10-2 and J usage is TRBJ1-1; D possibly corresponds to TRBD1 (5 bases). The CDR3 has 14 amino acids. Trimming took 6 bases from V and 11 from J, leaving 22 bases between them. Per the germline V gene, CDR1 is WSHSY and CDR2 is SAAADI. The CDR3 is CASSGPGTYEVAFF. The CDR3 region has the DNA TGCGCCAGCAGCGGGCCCGGGACGTATGAAGTGGCTTTCTTT.

This CDR3 is CASIHQRGTSEAFF. The CDR3 DNA reads as TGTGCCAGCATCCACCAAAGGGGTACCTCCGAAGCTTTCTTT. The chain combines TRBV6-5 with TRBJ1-1; perhaps TRBD1 as D (5 bases). The V gene lost 7 bases and the J gene lost 8 bases, with 20 bases spanning the gap. The CDR3 is made up of 14 amino acids. Looked up from germline, CDR1 is MNHEY and CDR2 is SVGAGI.

The V and J genes are TRBV4-1 and TRBJ1-2; 10 nucleotides agree with TRBD1. The CDR3 is made up of 15 amino acids. With 3 bases clipped from V and 8 bases from J, the junction kept 9 bases outside the gene matches. Germline-derived CDR1 and CDR2 are MGHRA and YSYEKL. CDR3 residues: CASSQPGTGAEGYTF. The CDR3 nucleotides are TGCGCCAGCAGCCAGCCCGGGACAGGGGCTGAAGGCTACACCTTC.

This clone appeared a single time. This chain uses TRBV6-1 with TRBJ2-3; 11 bases line up with TRBD2. This CDR3 contains 15 residues. The germline V gene encodes CDR1 MNHNS and CDR2 SASEGT. V lost 5 bases, J lost 5 bases, and 6 bases stayed unmatched. The CDR3 bases are TGTGCCAGCAGTAAACTAGCGGGGGTGCGAGATACGCAGTATTTT. This translates into CASSKLAGVRDTQYF.

This sequence joins TRBV6-1 and TRBJ1-5; 7 bases map to TRBD1. There are 15 residues in the CDR3. Germline V gene data show CDR1 as MNHNS and CDR2 as SASEGT. V lost 5 bases and J lost 6; bases outside the gene matches: 10. CDR3 loop: CASSNRQGITQPQHF. CDR3 DNA sequence: TGTGCCAGCAGTAACCGACAGGGCATTACTCAGCCCCAGCATTTT.

V usage is TRBV5-6 and J usage is TRBJ1-1; D is possibly TRBD1 (5 bases). The CDR3 runs to 14 residues. Germline values: CDR1 SGHDT, CDR2 YYEEEE. The V gene lost 1 base and the J gene lost 5 bases, with 12 bases spanning the gap. The CDR3 loop reads CASSLKWGYTEAFF. CDR3 nucleotide sequence: TGTGCCAGCAGCTTGAAGTGGGGGTATACTGAAGCTTTCTTT.

This clone was found a few times. The chain recombines TRBV19 with TRBJ1-5, with D possibly matching TRBD1 (6 bases). The CDR3 contains 15 residues. The germline V gene encodes CDR1 LNHDA and CDR2 SQIVND (reference sequence). V was trimmed by 4 bases and J by 6 bases, leaving 16 bases between them. The CDR3 sequence: CASSTPGQGIQPQHF. CDR3 nucleotide sequence: TGTGCCAGTAGTACTCCGGGACAAGGGATTCAGCCCCAGCATTTT. The variable domain in full, completed from reference TRBV19 and TRBJ1-5, reads DGGITQSPKYLFRKEGQNVTLSCEQNLNHDAMYWYRQDPGQGLRLIYYSQIVNDFQKGDIAEGYSVSREKKESFPLTVTSAQKNPTAFYLCASSTPGQGIQPQHFGDGTRLSIL.

DNA of the CDR3: TGCGCCAGCAGCTCTCAACGGGCAGATTATGGCTACACCTTC. This codes for CASSSQRADYGYTF. The chain joins TRBV5-1 to TRBJ1-2; D uncertain. The CDR3 has 14 amino acids. Germline loops: CDR1 SGHRS, CDR2 YFSETQ. Trimming shortened V by 3 bases and J by 5 bases, and 14 bases separated the two germline ends.

The gene calls are TRBV19 and TRBJ2-1, with unresolved D. The V gene's germline CDR1 is LNHDA and CDR2 SQIVND (reference sequence). Trimming removed 6 bases at V and 0 bases at J, with 15 bases between. The CDR3 sequence is 16 residues long. The chain's CDR3 is CASRLRTESSYNEQFF. The CDR3, as DNA: TGTGCCAGTAGGCTTCGGACGGAAAGCTCCTACAATGAGCAGTTCTTC. Supplemented by reference TRBV19 and TRBJ2-1, the full variable domain reads DGGITQSPKYLFRKEGQNVTLSCEQNLNHDAMYWYRQDPGQGLRLIYYSQIVNDFQKGDIAEGYSVSREKKESFPLTVTSAQKNPTAFYLCASRLRTESSYNEQFFGPGTRLTVL.

This clone was counted a few times. An end of the junction does not agree with germline; a read error may underlie this. The V call is TRBV5-6, the J call TRBJ1-1; D is unresolved. This CDR3 spans 11 amino acids. Germline V lookup: CDR1 SGHDT, CDR2 YYEEEE. CDR3 nucleotides: TGTGCCAGCAGCTTGGGCCGGGTCGGCCTGTTT. It is translated as CASSLGRVGLF.

This chain uses TRBV10-3 with TRBJ2-3; D is perhaps TRBD1 or TRBD2 (5 bases each). Germline V gene sequence: CDR1 ENHRY, CDR2 SYGVKD. The CDR3 contains 19 residues. V was trimmed by 10 bases and J by 0 bases, leaving 29 bases between them. Here the CDR3 DNA reads TGTGCCACCCAGAACGGGACCGCCCTCGCATTCCTTAGCACAGATACGCAGTATTTT. As protein: CATQNGTALAFLSTDTQYF.

This chain links TRBV4-3 with TRBJ2-5; 12 bases are a match to TRBD1. This CDR3 spans 15 amino acids. With V trimmed by 3 bases and J by 4 bases, 3 bases remained unmatched. Germline V lookup: CDR1 LGHNA, CDR2 YSLEER. The CDR3, as DNA: TGCGCCAGCAGCCACGGGACAGGGGGCAGAGAGACCCAGTACTTC. Its translation: CASSHGTGGRETQYF.

This CDR3 is CASSPRGQIYEQYF. DNA for the CDR3: TGTGCCAGCTCGCCTCGGGGACAGATCTACGAGCAGTACTTC. This chain joins TRBV18 and TRBJ2-7; 7 bases match TRBD1. CDR1 and CDR2 (germline): KGHSH, LQKENI. CDR3 length: 14 amino acids. The V and J ends lost 6 bases and 3 bases, in that order; junction bases with no gene match: 8. The full variable domain, its missing parts supplied by reference TRBV18 and TRBJ2-7, is NAGVMQNPRHLVRRRGQEARLRCSPMKGHSHVYWYRQLPEEGLKFMVYLQKENIIDESGMPKERFSAEFPKEGPSILRIQQVVRGDSAAYFCASSPRGQIYEQYFGPGTRLTVT.

This sequence joins TRBV15 and TRBJ2-5, with 10 nucleotides matching TRBD2. This CDR3 has 18 amino acids. Germline V lookup: CDR1 LNHNV, CDR2 YYDKDF (reference sequence). The V segment lost 0 bases and the J segment 3 bases; nucleotides outside the gene matches: 10. CDR3 in amino acids: CATSRDSALAGPKETQYF. CDR3 in DNA: TGTGCCACCAGCAGAGATTCGGCACTAGCGGGGCCCAAAGAGACCCAGTACTTC.

V gene TRBV30 combines with J gene TRBJ1-6; D is unresolved. Germline assignment: CDR1 GTSNPN and CDR2 SVGIG (reference sequence). V gave up 5 bases and J gave up 0 bases, with 8 bases separating them. The length of the CDR3 is 14 residues. CDR3 residues: CAWVASSYNSPLHF. The CDR3, as DNA: TGTGCCTGGGTGGCAAGCTCCTATAATTCACCCCTCCACTTT.

The chain employs TRBV7-8 and TRBJ1-6; tentatively, D is TRBD1 (6 bases). V was pared by 4 bases and J by 8 bases, with 18 bases between. Germline CDR1 reads SGHVS; CDR2 reads FQNEAQ. The CDR3 is 16 amino acids. CDR3 DNA sequence: TGTGCCAGCAGCTCCCGCGACAGGTTCGTGGATTCACCCCTCCACTTT. It specifies CASSSRDRFVDSPLHF.